The entry below gives a single TCR beta chain sequence along with its context. What it recognizes is unknown. One end of the junction does not line up with germline, which may come from a read error. The CDR3 is 12 residues long. The germline V gene encodes CDR1 MGHRA and CDR2 YSYEKL. The sample belongs to a study of vaccination effects on CD4 cells after COVID-19. The study, taken as a whole, reports: A shortage of convalescent patients and an absence of early post-infection timepoints characterized the study. Clones arising from infection and from vaccination showed marked clonal contraction late after vaccination.

Prior to sequencing, the ViraFEST assay stimulated PBMC with viral peptide pools, which expanded the antigen-specific CD4+ T cells. The culture ran for around ten days before CD4+ T cells were isolated. Each vaccine recipient was nucleocapsid antibody negative and had no prior SARS-CoV-2 infection. It was with roughly 9.5 IU/ml IL-2 and about 10 ug/ml peptides that around 1.9 million PBMC per well were cultured. IL-2 medium supplanted half the medium on days 3 and 7. Sequencing was performed with immunoSEQ multiplex PCR; in TCRdb, only in-frame clones are kept and a portion is missing. The repertoire holds under 70,000 clones, about 71% seen once, with about 3.5% in the top ten.

The starting material was CD4+ T cells from PBMCs cultured with HCoV-OC43 spike peptides, obtained before COVID-19 vaccination. Indicated subset: HCoV-OC43 spike overlapping peptide pool stimulation. The chain carries TRBV4-1 and TRBJ1-2; D unresolved. The sequence was obtained from a human donor who received a COVID-19 vaccine. This chain's CDR3 is CASSHETGPKSF. The CDR3 nucleotides are TGCGCCAGCAGCCACGAAACCGGCCCCAAAAGCTTC.